The rows below give T cell receptor beta chains drawn from one sample of a study of cytomegalovirus exposure and HLA in healthy donors. The assay was immunoSEQ multiplex PCR, and TCRdb's table has in-frame clones only and misses some. The repertoire holds about 57,000 clones, with 75% to 85% as singletons. The sample was PBMCs. Receptors originate from a man aged 30 to 45 in good health and CMV-seronegative. CDR3s include the opening cysteine and the closing phenylalanine or tryptophan. Each record gives: clone size, V gene, J gene, D gene, CDR3 protein, CDR3 DNA. A D gene is named only where the DNA matches it firmly. Some rows have no size entry. The others give once, few or many, or a class for an expanded clone.

.	TRBV4-3	TRBJ2-7	TRBD1	CASSPWTGYEQYF	TGCGCCAGCAGCCCTTGGACAGGGTACGAGCAGTACTTC
once	TRBV20-1	TRBJ2-3	TRBD2	CSARASGTQYF	TGCAGTGCTAGAGCTAGCGGAACGCAGTATTTT
.	TRBV7-2	TRBJ2-7	.	CASSPSGYEQYF	TGTGCCAGCAGCCCCTCAGGGTACGAGCAGTACTTC
once	TRBV7-3	TRBJ2-2	.	CASSLHSNTGELFF	TGTGCCAGCAGCTTACACAGCAACACCGGGGAGCTGTTTTTT
.	TRBV25-1	TRBJ2-5	TRBD2	CASHGTSGGTQYF	TGTGCCAGCCATGGGACTAGCGGGGGGACCCAGTACTTC
.	TRBV18	TRBJ1-2	.	CASSPISGGGGYGYTF	TGTGCCAGCTCACCAATATCGGGGGGAGGAGGCTATGGCTACACCTTC
.	TRBV7-2	TRBJ2-7	TRBD1	CASSPMAGQGPYEQYF	TGTGCCAGCAGCCCCATGGCCGGACAGGGCCCCTACGAGCAGTACTTC
.	TRBV14	TRBJ2-7	TRBD1	CASSPGTGAPYEQYF	TGTGCCAGCAGCCCAGGGACAGGGGCTCCCTACGAGCAGTACTTC
few	TRBV6-1	TRBJ1-2	.	CASTQGPTGLGGYTF	TGTGCCAGCACCCAGGGCCCTACAGGCCTGGGTGGCTACACCTTC
.	TRBV6-1	TRBJ1-4	TRBD1	CASSHRGAGEKLFF	TGTGCCAGCAGCCACAGGGGCGCGGGTGAAAAACTGTTTTTT
.	TRBV7-2	TRBJ1-1	.	CASRLRTEAFF	TGTGCCAGCAGACTGAGAACTGAAGCTTTCTTT
.	TRBV7-8	TRBJ2-3	.	CASSLVAVSTDTQYF	TGTGCCAGCAGCTTAGTGGCAGTAAGCACAGATACGCAGTATTTT
.	TRBV19	TRBJ1-5	TRBD1	CASSIDRVVQPQHF	TGTGCCAGTAGTATTGACAGGGTTGTTCAGCCCCAGCATTTT
.	TRBV6-6	TRBJ2-7	.	CASSYEGLRAEQYF	TGTGCCAGCAGTTATGAGGGATTAAGGGCCGAGCAGTACTTC
few	TRBV7-8	TRBJ2-7	.	CASSFFKQKAAYEQYF	TGTGCCAGCAGTTTTTTCAAGCAGAAGGCGGCATACGAGCAGTACTTC
.	TRBV7-2	TRBJ2-7	.	CASSPDSELLYEQYF	TGTGCCAGCAGCCCGGACAGCGAGCTTCTCTACGAGCAGTACTTC
.	TRBV6-6	TRBJ2-5	.	CASRPGDRLETQYF	TGTGCCAGCAGACCAGGCGACAGGCTAGAGACCCAGTACTTC
.	TRBV9	TRBJ2-7	TRBD1	CASSPRGTGGYEQYF	TGTGCCAGCAGCCCACGGGGGACAGGGGGCTACGAGCAGTACTTC
.	TRBV5-4	TRBJ2-7	.	CASSAQGMRDEQYF	TGTGCCAGCAGCGCTCAGGGTATGAGAGACGAGCAGTACTTC
.	TRBV9	TRBJ2-3	TRBD2	CASSVEASGHSGDTQYF	TGTGCCAGCAGCGTAGAGGCTAGCGGGCACTCTGGAGATACGCAGTATTTT
.	TRBV5-8	TRBJ2-7	.	CASPPRGLEQYF	TGTGCCAGCCCCCCGCGGGGTTTGGAGCAGTACTTC
once	TRBV7-9	TRBJ2-7	.	CASSSNGNPNYEQYF	TGTGCCAGCAGCTCTAACGGGAACCCCAACTACGAGCAGTACTTC
.	TRBV6-1	TRBJ1-1	.	CASSEARWNTEAFF	TGTGCCAGCAGTGAAGCGCGTTGGAACACTGAAGCTTTCTTT
.	TRBV5-5	TRBJ1-5	.	CASSSGRDNQPQHF	TGTGCCAGCAGCTCCGGACGGGACAATCAGCCCCAGCATTTT
once	TRBV7-9	TRBJ1-1	.	CSSSPSDTEAFF	TGTTCCAGCAGCCCCTCGGACACTGAAGCTTTCTTT
.	TRBV19	TRBJ2-3	.	CASSIDRRRLYF	TGTGCCAGTAGTATAGACAGACGGCGGCTGTATTTT
.	TRBV10-2	TRBJ2-2	TRBD2	CASRTSGTGELFF	TGCGCCAGCAGGACTAGCGGCACCGGGGAGCTGTTTTTT
few	TRBV6-5	TRBJ1-1	TRBD1	CASSYAAGGRTEAFF	TGTGCCAGCAGTTACGCGGCAGGGGGCAGGACTGAAGCTTTCTTT
.	TRBV20-1	TRBJ2-1	.	CSWRAAGEQFF	TGCAGCTGGCGGGCGGCGGGCGAGCAGTTCTTC
.	TRBV10-3	TRBJ1-2	TRBD1	CAISGTGNYGYTF	TGTGCCATCAGTGGGACAGGGAACTATGGCTACACCTTC
.	TRBV6-1	TRBJ2-5	TRBD1	CASSRTGQETQYF	TGTGCCAGCAGTCGGACAGGCCAAGAGACCCAGTACTTC
.	TRBV7-8	TRBJ2-3	TRBD2	CASSLVLGLATDTQYF	TGTGCCAGCAGCTTAGTTTTAGGACTAGCGACAGATACGCAGTATTTT
.	TRBV5-6	TRBJ1-5	.	CASSLGTAPNQPQHF	TGTGCCAGCAGCTTGGGGACAGCACCCAATCAGCCCCAGCATTTT
once	TRBV6-4	TRBJ2-1	TRBD2	CASSGTSGQGNEQFF	TGTGCCAGCAGCGGGACTAGCGGGCAAGGGAATGAGCAGTTCTTC
.	TRBV9	TRBJ1-2	TRBD1	CASSVVGQEDYGYTF	TGTGCCAGCAGCGTAGTGGGACAGGAGGACTATGGCTACACCTTC
.	TRBV6-5	TRBJ2-7	.	CASSYSGQLSSYEQYF	TGTGCCAGCAGTTACTCTGGACAATTGAGCTCCTACGAGCAGTACTTC
.	TRBV5-1	TRBJ1-2	TRBD1	CASSLDHRGYGYTF	TGCGCCAGCAGCTTGGACCACAGGGGCTATGGCTACACCTTC
.	TRBV7-7	TRBJ2-2	.	CASSLVAGETGELFF	TGTGCCAGCAGCTTAGTGGCAGGGGAAACCGGGGAGCTGTTTTTT
.	TRBV7-9	TRBJ1-3	.	CASSYNREGNTIYF	TGTGCCAGCAGCTATAACAGGGAGGGAAACACCATATATTTT